The following is a T cell receptor beta chain sequence with its context. These data are taken from a study of technical replicates of blood from several donors. Germline V gives CDR1 LGHNA, CDR2 YNFKEQ. The CDR3 has 16 residues. V was trimmed by 3 bases and J by 2 bases, leaving 17 bases between them. Repertoires were generated with immunoSEQ multiplex PCR, while TCRdb's copy carries only in-frame clones and drops some. In the table there are under 85,000 clones, 93% of which are singletons. This receptor was identified in a human donor in good health. Sequencing was carried out using T cells isolated from PBMCs. The chain uses TRBV4-2 and TRBJ2-7; tentative D call: TRBD2 (7 bases). The CDR3 DNA follows: TGTGCCAGCAGCCACCACGAGGGGGGGGGAGCCTACGAGCAGTACTTC. As protein: CASSHHEGGGAYEQYF.